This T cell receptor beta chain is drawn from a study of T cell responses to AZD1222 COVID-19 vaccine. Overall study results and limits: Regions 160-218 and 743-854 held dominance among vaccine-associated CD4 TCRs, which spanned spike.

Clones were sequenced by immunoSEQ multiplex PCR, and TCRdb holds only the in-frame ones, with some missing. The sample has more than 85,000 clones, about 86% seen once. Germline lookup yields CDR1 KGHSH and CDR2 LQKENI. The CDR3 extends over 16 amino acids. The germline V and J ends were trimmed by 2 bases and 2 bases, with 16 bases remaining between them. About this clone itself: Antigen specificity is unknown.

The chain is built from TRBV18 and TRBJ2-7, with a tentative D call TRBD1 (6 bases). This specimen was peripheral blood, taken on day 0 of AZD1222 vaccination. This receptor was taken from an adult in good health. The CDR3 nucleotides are TGTGCCAGCTCACCAGAGCTGGCAGGGGCTACCTACGAGCAGTACTTC. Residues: CASSPELAGATYEQYF.